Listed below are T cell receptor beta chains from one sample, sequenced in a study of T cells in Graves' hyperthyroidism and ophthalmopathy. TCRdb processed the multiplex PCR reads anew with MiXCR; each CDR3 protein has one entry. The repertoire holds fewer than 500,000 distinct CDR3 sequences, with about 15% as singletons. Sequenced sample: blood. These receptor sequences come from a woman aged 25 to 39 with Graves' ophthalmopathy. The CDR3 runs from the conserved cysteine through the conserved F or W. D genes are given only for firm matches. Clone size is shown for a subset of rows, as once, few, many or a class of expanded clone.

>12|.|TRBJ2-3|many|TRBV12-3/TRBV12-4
CASSTRTDTQYF
TGTGCCAGCAGTACACGCACAGATACGCAGTATTTT
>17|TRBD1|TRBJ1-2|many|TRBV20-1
CSAETRQGSALYYGYTF
TGCAGTGCTGAAACCCGACAGGGATCGGCGCTTTACTATGGCTACACCTTC
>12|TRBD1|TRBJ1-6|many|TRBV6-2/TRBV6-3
CAGRDRNSPLHF
TGTGCCGGTCGGGACAGAAATTCACCCCTCCACTTT
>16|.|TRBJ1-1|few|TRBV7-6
CASSLALDTMNTEAFF
TGTGCCAGCAGCTTAGCGCTCGACACCATGAACACTGAAGCTTTCTTT
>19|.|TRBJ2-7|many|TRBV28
CASRPPQGGWRSTSYEQYF
TGTGCCAGCAGACCTCCTCAGGGGGGGTGGCGTTCGACGTCCTACGAGCAGTACTTC
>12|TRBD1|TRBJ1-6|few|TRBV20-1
CSAWDRGVALHF
TGCAGTGCTTGGGACAGGGGAGTGGCCCTCCACTTT
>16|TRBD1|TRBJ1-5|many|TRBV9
CASSAFRTGGDQPQHF
TGTGCCAGCAGCGCATTTCGGACAGGGGGGGATCAGCCCCAGCATTTT
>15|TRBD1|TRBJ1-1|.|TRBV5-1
CASSLGQGSRTEAFF
TGCGCCAGCAGCTTGGGACAGGGGTCTCGCACTGAAGCTTTCTTT
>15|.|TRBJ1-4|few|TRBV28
CASSDRQVPNEKLFF
TGTGCCAGCAGTGATCGACAGGTTCCCAATGAAAAACTGTTTTTT
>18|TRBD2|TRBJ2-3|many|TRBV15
CATSGGTSGGRSTDTQYF
TGTGCCACCAGCGGAGGGACTAGCGGGGGGAGAAGCACAGATACGCAGTATTTT
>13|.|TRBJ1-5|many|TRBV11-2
CASSLQDRQPQHF
TGTGCCAGCAGCTTACAGGATCGGCAGCCCCAGCATTTT
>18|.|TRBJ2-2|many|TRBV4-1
CASSQDRALFGYTGELFF
TGCGCCAGCAGCCAAGATCGGGCCCTATTCGGGTACACCGGGGAGCTGTTTTTT
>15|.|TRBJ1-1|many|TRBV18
CASSPSGGMNTEAFF
TGTGCCAGCTCACCATCGGGAGGGATGAACACTGAAGCTTTCTTT
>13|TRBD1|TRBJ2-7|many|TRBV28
CASSLLGQDGQYF
TGTGCCAGCAGTTTATTAGGACAGGATGGGCAGTACTTC
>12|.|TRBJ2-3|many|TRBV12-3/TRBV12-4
CASTDRWDTQYF
TGTGCCAGCACGGATCGGTGGGATACGCAGTATTTT
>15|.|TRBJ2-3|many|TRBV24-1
CATSDSRLGTDTQYF
TGTGCCACCAGTGATTCCCGTTTGGGCACAGATACGCAGTATTTT
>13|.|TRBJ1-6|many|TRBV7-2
CASSSGSTSPLHF
TGTGCCAGCAGCTCGGGTTCTACTTCACCCCTCCACTTT
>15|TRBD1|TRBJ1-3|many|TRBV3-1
CASSQVTGAGNTIYF
TGTGCCAGCAGCCAAGTAACAGGGGCTGGAAACACCATATATTTT
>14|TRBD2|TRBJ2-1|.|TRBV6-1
CASREGTGGGTTFF
TGTGCCAGCAGGGAGGGGACGGGGGGGGGTACTACGTTCTTC
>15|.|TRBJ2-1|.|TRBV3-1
CASSAWQGKYNEQFF
TGTGCCAGCAGTGCATGGCAGGGCAAGTACAATGAGCAGTTCTTC
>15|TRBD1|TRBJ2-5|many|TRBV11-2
CASSFGQGKKETQYF
TGTGCCAGCAGCTTTGGACAGGGGAAGAAGGAGACCCAGTACTTC
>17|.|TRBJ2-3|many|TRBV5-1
CASSPSVGRISPDTQYF
TGCGCCAGCAGCCCTTCTGTGGGGCGGATAAGTCCAGATACGCAGTATTTT
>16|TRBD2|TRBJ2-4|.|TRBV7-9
CASSRTSGGATNIQYF
TGTGCCAGCAGCCGGACTAGCGGGGGGGCCACAAACATTCAGTACTTC
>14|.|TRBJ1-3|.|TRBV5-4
CASSFGQPGNTIYF
TGTGCCAGCAGCTTCGGACAGCCTGGAAACACCATATATTTT
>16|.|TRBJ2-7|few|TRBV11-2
CASSHPQGREVYEQYF
TGTGCCAGCAGTCACCCCCAGGGGCGCGAGGTATACGAGCAGTACTTC
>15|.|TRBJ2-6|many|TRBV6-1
CASSSPVSGANVLTF
TGTGCCAGCAGTTCGCCAGTCTCTGGGGCCAACGTCCTGACTTTC
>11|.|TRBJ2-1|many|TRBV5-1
CASSKNNEQFF
TGCGCCAGCAGCAAGAACAATGAGCAGTTCTTC
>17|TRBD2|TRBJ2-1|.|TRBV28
CASSLRGLAGGLDEQFF
TGTGCCAGCAGTCTTCGGGGACTAGCGGGGGGGCTCGATGAGCAGTTCTTC
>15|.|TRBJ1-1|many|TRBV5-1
CASSPLTVNIAEAFF
TGCGCCAGCAGCCCGCTGACAGTTAATATTGCTGAAGCTTTCTTT
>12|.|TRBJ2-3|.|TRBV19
CASNQGIDTQYF
TGTGCCAGTAACCAGGGGATAGATACGCAGTATTTT
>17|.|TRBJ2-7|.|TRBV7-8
CASSPPGAALFSYEQYF
TGTGCCAGCAGCCCACCTGGGGCAGCTCTCTTCTCCTACGAGCAGTACTTC
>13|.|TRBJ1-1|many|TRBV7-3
CASSGQTYTEAFF
TGTGCCAGCAGCGGACAGACCTACACTGAAGCTTTCTTT
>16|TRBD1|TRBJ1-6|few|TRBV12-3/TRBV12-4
CASSLRGGQGGFSLHF
TGTGCCAGCAGCCTAAGGGGGGGACAGGGGGGATTTTCCCTCCACTTT
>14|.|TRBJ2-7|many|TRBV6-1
CASSLGGSSNEQYF
TGTGCCAGCAGTTTGGGTGGCTCCTCCAACGAGCAGTACTTC
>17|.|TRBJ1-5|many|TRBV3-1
CASSQGVWGRSNQPQHF
TGTGCCAGCAGCCAAGGAGTTTGGGGGAGATCCAATCAGCCCCAGCATTTT
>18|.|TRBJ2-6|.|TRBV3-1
CASSQVFVWVEEFNVLTF
TGTGCCAGCAGCCAAGTTTTCGTATGGGTGGAAGAGTTCAACGTCCTGACTTTC
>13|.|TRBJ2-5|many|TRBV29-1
CSVETGIEETQYF
TGCAGCGTTGAAACAGGGATAGAAGAGACCCAGTACTTC
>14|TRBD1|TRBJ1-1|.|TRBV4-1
CASSQDPAGGYAFF
TGCGCCAGCAGCCAAGATCCCGCAGGGGGCTATGCTTTCTTT
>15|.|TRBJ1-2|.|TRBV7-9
CASSSPAGVNYGYTF
TGTGCCAGCAGCTCACCTGCGGGAGTTAACTATGGCTACACCTTC
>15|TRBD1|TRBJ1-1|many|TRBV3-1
CASSQFGQGDTEAFF
TGTGCCAGCAGCCAATTTGGACAGGGAGACACTGAAGCTTTCTTT
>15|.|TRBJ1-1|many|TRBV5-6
CASSLGLGTNTEAFF
TGTGCCAGCAGCTTGGGTCTGGGGACGAACACTGAAGCTTTCTTT
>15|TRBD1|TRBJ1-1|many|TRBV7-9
CASSLRTGLHTEAFF
TGTGCCAGCAGCTTACGGACAGGGCTCCACACTGAAGCTTTCTTT
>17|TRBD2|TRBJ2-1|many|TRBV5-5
CASSPALAGIYYNEQFF
TGTGCCAGCAGCCCAGCCCTAGCGGGGATCTACTACAATGAGCAGTTCTTC
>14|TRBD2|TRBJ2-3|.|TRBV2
CAGGTSGDADTQYF
TGTGCCGGGGGGACTAGCGGGGATGCAGATACGCAGTATTTT
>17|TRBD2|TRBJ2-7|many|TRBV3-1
CASSRGTSGAKAYEQYF
TGTGCCAGCAGCCGCGGGACTAGCGGGGCGAAGGCTTACGAGCAGTACTTC
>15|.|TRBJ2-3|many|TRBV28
CASSSPWTGEDTQYF
TGTGCCAGCAGTTCTCCATGGACCGGGGAAGATACGCAGTATTTT
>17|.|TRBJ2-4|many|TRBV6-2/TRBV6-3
CASSYSRRTTAKNIQYF
TGTGCCAGCAGTTACTCCCGAAGAACGACAGCCAAAAACATTCAGTACTTC
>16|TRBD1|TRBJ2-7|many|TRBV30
CAWSVGVSGQSYEQYF
TGTGCCTGGAGTGTAGGGGTATCGGGACAGAGCTACGAGCAGTACTTC
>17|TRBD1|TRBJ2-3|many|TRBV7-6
CASSRAGTGKLTDTQYF
TGTGCCAGCAGCCGAGCCGGGACAGGAAAACTCACAGATACGCAGTATTTT
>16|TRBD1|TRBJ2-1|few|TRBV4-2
CASSQAPGQGGNEQFF
TGTGCCAGCAGCCAAGCCCCGGGACAGGGGGGGAATGAGCAGTTCTTC
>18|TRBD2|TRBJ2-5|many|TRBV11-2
CASSLRGTTSGVKETQYF
TGTGCCAGCAGCTTACGAGGGACTACTAGCGGGGTGAAAGAGACCCAGTACTTC
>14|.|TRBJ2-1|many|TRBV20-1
CSARPADSYNEQFF
TGCAGTGCTAGACCAGCCGACTCCTACAATGAGCAGTTCTTC
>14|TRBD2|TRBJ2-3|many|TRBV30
CAWSLAGSTDTQYF
TGTGCCTGGAGTCTAGCGGGGAGCACAGATACGCAGTATTTT
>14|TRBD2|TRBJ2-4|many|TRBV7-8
CASSLAGGGRVQYF
TGTGCCAGCAGCTTAGCGGGGGGGGGTCGGGTTCAGTACTTC
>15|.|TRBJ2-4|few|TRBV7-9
CASNEDFGAKNIQYF
TGTGCCAGCAACGAAGATTTTGGGGCCAAAAACATTCAGTACTTC
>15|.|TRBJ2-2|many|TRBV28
CASSLRLTNTGELFF
TGTGCCAGCAGTTTAAGATTAACAAACACCGGGGAGCTGTTTTTT
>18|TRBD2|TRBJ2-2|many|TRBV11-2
CASSLEVAGGESTGELFF
TGTGCCAGCAGCTTAGAGGTTGCGGGGGGGGAGAGCACCGGGGAGCTGTTTTTT